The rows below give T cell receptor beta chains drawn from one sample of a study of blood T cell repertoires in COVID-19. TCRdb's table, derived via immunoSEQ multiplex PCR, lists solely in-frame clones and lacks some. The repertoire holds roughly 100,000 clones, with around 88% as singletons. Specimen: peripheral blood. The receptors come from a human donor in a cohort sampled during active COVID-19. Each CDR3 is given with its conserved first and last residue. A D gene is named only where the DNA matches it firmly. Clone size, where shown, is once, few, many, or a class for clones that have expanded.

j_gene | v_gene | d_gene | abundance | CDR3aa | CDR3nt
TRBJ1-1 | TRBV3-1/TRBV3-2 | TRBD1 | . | CASSQAGTGNTEAFF | TGTGCCAGCAGCCAAGCAGGGACAGGGAACACTGAAGCTTTCTTT
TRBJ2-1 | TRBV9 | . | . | CASSARGEQFF | TGTGCCAGCAGCGCCCGGGGTGAGCAGTTCTTC
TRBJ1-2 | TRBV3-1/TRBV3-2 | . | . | CASSQDRGADLDYGYTF | TGTGCCAGCAGCCAAGATCGGGGGGCAGATCTCGACTATGGCTACACCTTC
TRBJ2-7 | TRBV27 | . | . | CASSSGHEQYF | TGTGCCAGCAGTTCAGGCCACGAGCAGTACTTC
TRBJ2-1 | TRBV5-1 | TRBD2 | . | CASSWTPSGGVNEQFF | TGCGCCAGCAGCTGGACGCCTAGCGGGGGGGTAAATGAGCAGTTCTTC
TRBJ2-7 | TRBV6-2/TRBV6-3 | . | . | CASSYTTGSYEQYF | TGTGCCAGCAGTTATACCACAGGGTCCTACGAGCAGTACTTC
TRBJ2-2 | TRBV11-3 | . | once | CASSLASGVANTGELFF | TGTGCCAGCAGCTTAGCCTCCGGGGTTGCGAACACCGGGGAGCTGTTTTTT
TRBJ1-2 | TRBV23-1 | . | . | CASSQLSQNQNYGYTF | TGCGCCAGCAGTCAATTGTCGCAGAATCAGAACTATGGCTACACCTTC
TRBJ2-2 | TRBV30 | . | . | CACPHRVANTGELFF | TGTGCCTGCCCTCACAGGGTGGCGAACACCGGGGAGCTGTTTTTT
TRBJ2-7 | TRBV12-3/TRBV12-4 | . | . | CASSEQVYEQYF | TGTGCCAGCAGTGAGCAGGTCTACGAGCAGTACTTC
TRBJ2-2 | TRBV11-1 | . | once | CASSPDRWGGELFF | TGTGCCAGCAGCCCCGACAGATGGGGCGGGGAGCTGTTTTTT
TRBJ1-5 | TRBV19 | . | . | CASAAYSNQPQHF | TGTGCCAGTGCGGCTTATAGCAATCAGCCCCAGCATTTT
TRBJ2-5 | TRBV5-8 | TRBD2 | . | CASSLGLAALQETQYF | TGTGCCAGCAGCTTGGGACTAGCGGCGTTACAAGAGACCCAGTACTTC
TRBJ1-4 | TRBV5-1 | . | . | CASRDGRNEKLFF | TGCGCCAGCAGGGACGGGAGGAATGAAAAACTGTTTTTT
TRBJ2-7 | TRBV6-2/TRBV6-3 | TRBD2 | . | CASSFERTSGASYEQYF | TGTGCCAGCAGTTTTGAACGGACTAGCGGGGCGTCCTACGAGCAGTACTTC
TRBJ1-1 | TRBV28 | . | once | CASSQGFSEAFF | TGTGCCAGCAGCCAGGGATTTTCTGAAGCTTTCTTT
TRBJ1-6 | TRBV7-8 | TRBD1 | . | CASSLGQDNSPLHF | TGTGCCAGCAGCTTGGGACAGGATAATTCACCCCTCCACTTT
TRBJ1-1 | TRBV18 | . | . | CASSLSTGSPTGFF | TGTGCCAGCTCTCTATCAACCGGGAGCCCCACGGGTTTCTTT
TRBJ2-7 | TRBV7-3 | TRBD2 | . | CASSLGLAGSEQYF | TGTGCCAGCAGCTTAGGGCTAGCGGGATCCGAGCAGTACTTC
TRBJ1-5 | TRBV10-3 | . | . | CAISESVGGTNQPQHF | TGTGCCATCAGTGAGTCGGTGGGGGGGACCAATCAGCCCCAGCATTTT
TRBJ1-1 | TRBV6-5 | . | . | CASRISVPNTEAFF | TGTGCCAGCAGAATCTCAGTGCCGAACACTGAAGCTTTCTTT
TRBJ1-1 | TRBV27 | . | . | CASSLSQGIEAFF | TGTGCCAGCAGTTTAAGTCAGGGCATTGAAGCTTTCTTT
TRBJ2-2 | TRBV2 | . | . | CASSETRQNTGELFF | TGTGCCAGCAGTGAAACCAGACAAAACACCGGGGAGCTGTTTTTT
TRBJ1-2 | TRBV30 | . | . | CAWSVRRGRNYGYTF | TGTGCCTGGAGTGTGAGGAGGGGCAGAAACTATGGCTACACCTTC
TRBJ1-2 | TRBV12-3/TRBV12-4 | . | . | CASRPDNWYGYTF | TGTGCCAGCAGACCCGACAATTGGTATGGCTACACCTTC
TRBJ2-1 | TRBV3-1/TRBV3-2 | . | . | CASSAGVSINEQFF | TGTGCCAGCAGCGCAGGGGTCTCAATCAATGAGCAGTTCTTC
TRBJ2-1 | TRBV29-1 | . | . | CSVALSGVGEQFF | TGCAGCGTTGCGCTATCTGGAGTTGGGGAGCAGTTCTTC
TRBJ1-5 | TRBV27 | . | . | CASSLAGGGGQPQHF | TGTGCCAGCAGTTTAGCGGGGGGAGGTGGACAGCCCCAGCATTTT
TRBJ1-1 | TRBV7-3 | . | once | CASSLNRDTEAFF | TGTGCCAGCAGCTTAAACAGGGACACTGAAGCTTTCTTT
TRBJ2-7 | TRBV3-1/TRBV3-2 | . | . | CASSQVFRDTKQYF | TGTGCCAGCAGCCAAGTGTTCCGGGACACCAAACAGTACTTC
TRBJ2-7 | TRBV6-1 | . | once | CASSEQGSYEQYF | TGTGCCAGCAGTGAACAGGGATCCTACGAGCAGTACTTC
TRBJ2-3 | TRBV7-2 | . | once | CASSFDMGGTQYF | TGTGCCAGCAGCTTCGACATGGGGGGAACGCAGTATTTT
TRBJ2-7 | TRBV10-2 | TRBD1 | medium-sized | CASRKPGQGNEQYF | TGCGCCAGCAGAAAGCCGGGACAGGGTAACGAGCAGTACTTC
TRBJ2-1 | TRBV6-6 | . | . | CASRAGIPSSYNEQFF | TGTGCCAGCAGAGCAGGGATACCCAGCTCCTACAATGAGCAGTTCTTC
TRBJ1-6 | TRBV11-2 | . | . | CASSLAGGQSPLHF | TGTGCCAGCAGCTTAGCGGGGGGCCAATCACCCCTCCACTTT
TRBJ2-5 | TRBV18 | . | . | CASSPQNTVRETQYF | TGTGCCAGCTCACCACAAAATACTGTGAGGGAGACCCAGTACTTC
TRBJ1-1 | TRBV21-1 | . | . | CASSKAKTGGNTEAFF | TGTGCCAGCAGCAAAGCGAAGACAGGGGGGAACACTGAAGCTTTCTTT
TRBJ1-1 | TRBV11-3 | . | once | CASSSRTDNEAFF | TGTGCCAGCAGCTCAAGGACAGATAACGAAGCTTTCTTT
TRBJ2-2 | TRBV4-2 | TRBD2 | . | CASSQESSGAYTGELFF | TGTGCCAGCAGCCAGGAATCTAGCGGGGCGTACACCGGGGAGCTGTTTTTT